Each of the 13 T cell receptor beta chains below was sequenced from the same sample in a study of T cell responses to AZD1222 COVID-19 vaccine. Data came from immunoSEQ multiplex PCR; TCRdb stores just in-frame clones and leaves some out. Of about 97,000 clones listed, about 89% are singletons. The sample in question was peripheral blood, obtained on day 0 of AZD1222 vaccination. Source of these receptors: an adult in good health.

This chain links TRBV30 with TRBJ1-2; D is possibly TRBD1 (6 bases). V lost 2 bases, J lost 3 bases, and 13 bases lay in between. The CDR3 covers 14 residues. Germline loops: CDR1 GTSNPN, CDR2 SVGIG (reference sequence). The CDR3 sequence: CAWSPGGGHYGYTF. CDR3 bases: TGTGCCTGGAGTCCCGGGGGGGGGCACTATGGCTACACCTTC.

The V gene is TRBV5-4, the J gene TRBJ2-2; TRBD2 matches 9 bases. V was clipped by 4 bases and J by 0 bases; unmatched bases: 4. The CDR3 runs to 16 residues. The germline V gene encodes CDR1 SGHNT and CDR2 YYREEE (reference sequence). For the CDR3, the DNA is TGTGCCAGCAGCGCGGGAGGGGGCACGAACACCGGGGAGCTGTTTTTT. The encoded protein is CASSAGGGTNTGELFF.

The chain joins TRBV11-2 to TRBJ1-5, with 7 nucleotides matching TRBD1. V lost 5 bases and J lost 3; bases outside the gene matches: 4. The germline V gene encodes CDR1 SGHAT and CDR2 FQNNGV. This CDR3 has 14 amino acids. The CDR3 region has the DNA TGTGCCAGCAGCCCCACAGGGGTCAATCAGCCCCAGCATTTT. Translating it yields CASSPTGVNQPQHF.

This clone was seen just once. The gene calls are TRBV10-3 and TRBJ1-3; 10 bases are shared with TRBD1. The germline CDR1 and CDR2 sequences are ENHRY and SYGVKD. Trimming at V came to 6 bases and at J to 4 bases, leaving 3 bases not matched to a gene. CDR3 length: 14 amino acids. CDR3 in amino acids: CAIRGQGKGNTIYF. DNA for the CDR3: TGTGCCATCAGGGGACAGGGGAAGGGAAACACCATATATTTT.

This chain joins TRBV28 and TRBJ1-2; possible D gene TRBD1, 5 bases. The germline V gene has CDR1 MDHEN and CDR2 SYDVKM. Trimming took 6 bases from V and 8 from J, leaving 19 bases between them. This CDR3 is built from 14 residues. The CDR3 loop is CASRPSRRARGYTF. The DNA of the CDR3 is TGTGCCAGCAGACCGTCCCGCAGGGCCAGGGGCTACACCTTC.

The V gene is TRBV4-3, the J gene TRBJ2-7, with D perhaps matching TRBD2 (6 bases). The CDR3 is made up of 20 amino acids. Looked up from germline, CDR1 is LGHNA and CDR2 is YSLEER. Trimming stripped 0 bases from V and 6 bases from J, with 30 bases between. CDR3 in amino acids: CASSQDSVFSGRLGLTEQYF. Here the CDR3 DNA reads TGCGCCAGCAGCCAAGATAGCGTCTTTAGTGGGAGACTAGGCCTCACCGAGCAGTACTTC.

The gene calls are TRBV28 and TRBJ1-6; 9 bases match TRBD1. Per the germline V gene, CDR1 is MDHEN and CDR2 is SYDVKM. Trimming removed 3 bases from V and 10 bases from J; junction bases left unmatched: 7. This CDR3 has 15 residues. Here the CDR3 reads CASSFGRQGGSPLHF. CDR3 bases: TGTGCCAGCAGTTTCGGCAGACAGGGGGGGTCACCCCTCCACTTT.

This clone was found a few times. CDR3 sequence: CASSPPRDYGYTF. The CDR3 DNA reads TGTGCCAGCAGCCCTCCGAGAGACTATGGCTACACCTTC. The chain recombines TRBV7-9 with TRBJ1-2; D uncertain. CDR1 SEHNR and CDR2 FQNEAQ come from the germline V gene (reference sequence). The CDR3 consists of 13 residues. The V and J ends lost 5 bases and 3 bases respectively, with 10 bases between them.

The V gene is TRBV7-9, the J gene TRBJ1-4; no definite D call. V was pared by 3 bases and J by 9 bases, with 17 bases between. The CDR3 covers 15 residues. Germline V gene lookup returns CDR1 SEHNR and CDR2 FQNEAQ (reference sequence). CDR3 DNA sequence: TGTGCCAGCAGCTTCGCATCGGGAGGGATCAAAAAACTGTTTTTT. This gives the protein CASSFASGGIKKLFF.

The rearrangement uses TRBV6-6 and TRBJ1-2; a weak D match, TRBD1 (6 bases). The CDR3 spans 16 residues. The germline gives CDR1 MNHNY, CDR2 SVGAGI (reference sequence). V lost 6 bases and J 1 base, leaving 18 bases between the germline ends. The CDR3 bases are TGTGCCAGCAGACTTATGGCCGGGGGACATAACTATGGCTACACCTTC. Amino acid sequence: CASRLMAGGHNYGYTF.

There are a few counts of this clone. This CDR3 is CASSPDRSYEQYF. The CDR3 DNA follows: TGTGCCAGCAGCCCGGACCGGTCCTACGAGCAGTACTTC. The chain couples TRBV5-4 to TRBJ2-7; D unclear. Germline V CDR1 and CDR2: SGHNT, YYREEE (reference sequence). The length of the CDR3 is 13 residues. With 4 bases removed from V and 1 base from J, the gap between germline ends came to 9 bases.

The chain is built from TRBV5-1 and TRBJ2-2; D tentatively fits TRBD1 or TRBD2 (5 bases each). The germline V and J ends were trimmed by 4 bases and 8 bases, with 21 bases remaining between them. This CDR3 region has 16 residues. The germline CDR1 and CDR2 sequences are SGHRS and YFSETQ. The chain's CDR3 is CASSTGARMASGELFF. In DNA, the CDR3 is TGCGCCAGCAGCACCGGGGCACGGATGGCTTCTGGGGAGCTGTTTTTT.

The chain employs TRBV7-2 and TRBJ1-5, with D possibly TRBD1 on 5 matching bases. V was pared by 1 base and J by 4 bases, with 8 bases between. From germline, CDR1 is SGHTA and CDR2 FQGNSA. CDR3 size: 14 residues. CDR3 sequence: CASSLGTGNQPQHF. In DNA, the CDR3 is TGTGCCAGCAGCTTAGGAACAGGTAATCAGCCCCAGCATTTT.